This TCR beta chain originates from a study of control samples from healthy donors and cancer patients. The method was immunoSEQ multiplex PCR; TCRdb's version includes in-frame clones alone and lacks a portion of them. Recorded for this sample: roughly 190,000 clones. This receptor was taken from a woman aged 25 to 39 in good health. The sample taken for sequencing was blood.

CDR3 coding DNA: TGTGCCAGCAGCAAAGTTAAGAGGGGGCTTACAGATACGCAGTATTTT. It specifies CASSKVKRGLTDTQYF. The rearrangement uses TRBV21-1 and TRBJ2-3; the D call in the table, TRBD1, was not verified against the DNA. TRBV21-1 constitutes a pseudogene. CDR3 length: 16 residues.